This T cell receptor beta chain was captured by sequencing in a study of cytomegalovirus exposure and HLA in healthy donors. This clone has more than one count but fewer than ten. Its antigen is unidentified. This CDR3 is built from 14 residues. V was pared by 10 bases and J by 4 bases, with 9 bases of the junction left unmatched. CDR1 and CDR2 (germline): MNHNS, SASEGT. The study, taken as a whole, reports: For most TCR sequences rarity was the rule, although some public TCRs occurred in many donors. Researchers reported in a later analysis that common viral pathogens appeared linked to several top clusters. CMV serostatus was the only immune exposure information that was available.

The PCR contained 60 Vbeta and 13 Jbeta primers. Libraries were prepared by immunoSEQ multiplex PCR; TCRdb keeps only in-frame clonotypes and omits some of them. Among hundreds of thousands of clones listed, about four fifths were seen once. Input material: PBMCs. This sequence joins TRBV6-1 and TRBJ2-1; 8 bases map to TRBD2. The TCR was taken from a man in his forties in good health and CMV-seropositive. CDR3 region: CATEYTSGYNEQFF. The DNA for the CDR3 is TGTGCCACTGAATACACTAGCGGATACAATGAGCAGTTCTTC.